Each of the 6 T cell receptor beta chains below was sequenced from the same sample in a study of blood T cell repertoires in COVID-19. TCRdb keeps only in-frame clones here, not all; method: immunoSEQ multiplex PCR. In the table there are 99,000 or so clones, 84% of which are singletons. The sample was peripheral blood. These TCRs come from a man in his 70s with active or convalescent COVID-19.

The gene calls are TRBV11-3 and TRBJ2-1, with D hard to call. Germline V gene sequence: CDR1 SGHNT, CDR2 YENEEA. The CDR3 is 15 amino acids. V lost 3 bases to trimming and J lost 3 bases, with 12 bases between them. This CDR3 is CASSFSSAVYNEQFF. The DNA of the CDR3 is TGTGCCAGCAGCTTTAGTTCGGCGGTCTACAATGAGCAGTTCTTC.

V and J are TRBV3-1 (or the pseudogene TRBV3-2) and TRBJ1-1; TRBD1 aligns across 7 bases. CDR1 and CDR2 (germline): LGHDT, YNNKEL (reference sequence). V lost 5 bases and J lost 1; bases outside the gene matches: 7. This CDR3 comprises 15 residues. In DNA form, the CDR3 reads TGTGCCAGCAGCTTAACGACAGGGAAGAACACTGAAGCTTTCTTT. It encodes CASSLTTGKNTEAFF.

The chain carries TRBV3-1 (or the pseudogene TRBV3-2) and TRBJ1-5, with D perhaps TRBD1 (6 bases). This CDR3 contains 15 residues. Trimming left V 1 base short and J 7 bases short, with 14 bases between. Germline values: CDR1 LGHDT, CDR2 YNNKEL (reference sequence). This CDR3 reads CASSQGQAWGQPQHF. DNA of the CDR3: TGTGCCAGCAGCCAAGGACAGGCCTGGGGGCAGCCCCAGCATTTT.

The chain links TRBV6-5 to TRBJ2-1, with a tentative D call TRBD2 (6 bases). Germline CDR1 reads MNHEY; CDR2 reads SVGAGI. This CDR3 contains 13 residues. V shed 10 bases and J shed 6 bases, with 16 bases lying between them. CDR3 residues: CATTGTGGNEQFF. For the CDR3, the DNA is TGTGCCACAACCGGGACTGGGGGCAATGAGCAGTTCTTC.

About this clone itself: In the same sample, other DNA sequences code for this CDR3. The rearrangement uses TRBV7-9 and TRBJ1-1, with D tentatively TRBD1 (6 bases). From germline, CDR1 is SEHNR and CDR2 FQNEAQ (reference sequence). This CDR3 contains 14 residues. V lost 5 bases and J 4 bases, leaving 14 bases between the germline ends. CDR3 amino acids: CASSPQGIGTEAFF. In DNA, the CDR3 is TGTGCCAGCAGCCCGCAGGGGATCGGCACTGAAGCTTTCTTT.

This clone came up once. J is TRBJ2-1 and V is TRBV24-1; D ambiguous. The germline V and J ends were trimmed by 3 bases and 6 bases, with 11 bases remaining between them. The germline V gene has CDR1 KGHDR and CDR2 SFDVKD. The CDR3 totals 14 residues. The CDR3 loop is CATSDSSLPNEQFF. The CDR3 DNA reads as TGTGCCACCAGTGATAGTAGTTTGCCCAATGAGCAGTTCTTC.